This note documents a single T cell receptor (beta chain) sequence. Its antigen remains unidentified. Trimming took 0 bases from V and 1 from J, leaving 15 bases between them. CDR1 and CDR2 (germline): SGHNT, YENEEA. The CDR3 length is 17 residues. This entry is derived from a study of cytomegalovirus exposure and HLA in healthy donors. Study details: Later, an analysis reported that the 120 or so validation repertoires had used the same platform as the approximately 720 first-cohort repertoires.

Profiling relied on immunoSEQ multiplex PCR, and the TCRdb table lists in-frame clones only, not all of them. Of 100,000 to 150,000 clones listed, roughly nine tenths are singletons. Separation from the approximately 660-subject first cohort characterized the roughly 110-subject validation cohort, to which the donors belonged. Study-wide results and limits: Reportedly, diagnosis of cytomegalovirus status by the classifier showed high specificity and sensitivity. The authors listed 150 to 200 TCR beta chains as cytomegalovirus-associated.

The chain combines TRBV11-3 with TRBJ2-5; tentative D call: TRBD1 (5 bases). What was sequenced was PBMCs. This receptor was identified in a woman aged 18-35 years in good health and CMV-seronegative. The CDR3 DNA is TGTGCCAGCAGCTTAGAGCCCAGCGCAGGGTCCCAAGAGACCCAGTACTTC. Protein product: CASSLEPSAGSQETQYF.